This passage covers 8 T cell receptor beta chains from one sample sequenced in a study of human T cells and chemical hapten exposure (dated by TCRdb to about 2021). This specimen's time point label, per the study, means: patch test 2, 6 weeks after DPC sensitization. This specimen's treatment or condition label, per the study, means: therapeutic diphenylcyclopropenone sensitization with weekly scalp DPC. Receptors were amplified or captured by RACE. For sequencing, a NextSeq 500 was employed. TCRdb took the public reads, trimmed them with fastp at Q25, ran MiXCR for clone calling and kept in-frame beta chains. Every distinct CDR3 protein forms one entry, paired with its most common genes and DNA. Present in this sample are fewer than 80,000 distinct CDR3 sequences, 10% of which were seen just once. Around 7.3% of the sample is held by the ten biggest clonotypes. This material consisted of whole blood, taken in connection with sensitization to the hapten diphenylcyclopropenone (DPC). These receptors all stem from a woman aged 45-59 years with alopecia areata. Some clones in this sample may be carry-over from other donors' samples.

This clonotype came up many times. The CDR3 bases are TGTGCCAGCAGCTTACTAGTTGGGAACGAGCAGTACTTC. Encoded protein: CASSLLVGNEQYF. V and J are TRBV7-8 and TRBJ2-7; D not certain. The V and J ends lost 2 bases and 5 bases respectively, with 10 bases between them. The CDR3 consists of 13 residues. The germline gives CDR1 SGHVS, CDR2 FQNEAQ.

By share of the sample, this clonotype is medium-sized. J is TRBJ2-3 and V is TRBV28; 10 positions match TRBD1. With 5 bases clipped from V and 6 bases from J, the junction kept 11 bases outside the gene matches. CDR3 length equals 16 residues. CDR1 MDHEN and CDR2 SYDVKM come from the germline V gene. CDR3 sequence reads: CASSHPPGQGRDTQYF. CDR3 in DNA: TGTGCCAGCAGTCACCCCCCGGGACAGGGGAGGGATACGCAGTATTTT.

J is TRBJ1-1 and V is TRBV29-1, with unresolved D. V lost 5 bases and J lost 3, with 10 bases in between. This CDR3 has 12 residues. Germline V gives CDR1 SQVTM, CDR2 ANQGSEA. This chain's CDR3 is CSVSDGYTEAFF. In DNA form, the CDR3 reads TGCAGCGTTTCCGACGGTTACACTGAAGCTTTCTTT.

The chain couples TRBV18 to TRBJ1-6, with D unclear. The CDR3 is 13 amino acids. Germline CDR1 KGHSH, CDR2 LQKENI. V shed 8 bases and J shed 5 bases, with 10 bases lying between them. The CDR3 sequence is CASTERNNSPLHF. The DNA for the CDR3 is TGTGCCAGCACGGAGCGTAATAATTCACCCCTCCACTTT.

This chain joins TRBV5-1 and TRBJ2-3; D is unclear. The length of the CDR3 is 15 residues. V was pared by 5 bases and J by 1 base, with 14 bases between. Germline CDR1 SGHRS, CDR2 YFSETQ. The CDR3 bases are TGCGCCAGCAGTGAGAGGCAAGATGGCACAGATACGCAGTATTTT. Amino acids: CASSERQDGTDTQYF.

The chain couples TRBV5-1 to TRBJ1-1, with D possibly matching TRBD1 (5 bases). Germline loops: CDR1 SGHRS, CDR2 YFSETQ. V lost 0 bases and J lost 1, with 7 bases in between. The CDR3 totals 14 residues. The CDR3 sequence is CASSLGRGNTEAFF. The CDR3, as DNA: TGCGCCAGCAGCTTGGGAAGGGGGAACACTGAAGCTTTCTTT.

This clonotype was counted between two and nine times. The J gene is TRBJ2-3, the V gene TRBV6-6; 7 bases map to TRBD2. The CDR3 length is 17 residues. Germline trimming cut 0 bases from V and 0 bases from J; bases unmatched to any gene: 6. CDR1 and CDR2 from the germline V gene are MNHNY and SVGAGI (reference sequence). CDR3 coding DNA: TGTGCCAGCAGTTACTCTGTGGGGGGGGGTAGCACAGATACGCAGTATTTT. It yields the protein CASSYSVGGGSTDTQYF.

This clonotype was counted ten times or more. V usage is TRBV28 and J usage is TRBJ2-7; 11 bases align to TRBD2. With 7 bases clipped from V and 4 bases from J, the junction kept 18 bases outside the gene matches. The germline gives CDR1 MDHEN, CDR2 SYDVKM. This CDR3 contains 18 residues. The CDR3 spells CASIPPGLAGGNPYEQYF. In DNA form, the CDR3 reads TGTGCCAGCATACCGCCGGGGCTAGCGGGAGGAAACCCGTACGAGCAGTACTTC.